A single sample is the source of the 13 T cell receptor beta chains below, sequenced in a study of T-cell memory formation after mild COVID-19. TCRdb reanalysed the 5' RACE reads using MiXCR and keeps one entry per CDR3 protein. The sample yields under 400,000 distinct CDR3 sequences, approximately 27% seen once. Material: PBMCs or a T cell subset sorted from them (not recorded which). The source is an adult woman who had mild COVID-19 (a few samples of this study predate the infection). Cell type and time point are not known.

The chain uses TRBV7-8 and TRBJ2-3, with 11 bases matching TRBD2. The V segment lost 5 bases and the J segment 4 bases; nucleotides outside the gene matches: 5. The CDR3 contains 15 residues. Germline lookup yields CDR1 SGHVS and CDR2 FQNEAQ. CDR3 coding DNA: TGTGCCAGCAGCCCGAGACTAGCGGGGCCAGATACGCAGTATTTT. As protein: CASSPRLAGPDTQYF.

A few counts support this clonotype. This chain links TRBV5-1 with TRBJ2-1, with 15 bases matching TRBD2. V lost 3 bases, J lost 9 bases, and 4 bases stayed unmatched. Germline V gene sequence: CDR1 SGHRS, CDR2 YFSETQ. The CDR3 runs 15 residues. CDR3 sequence (DNA): TGCGCCAGCAGCTCAGGGACTAGCGGGGGGCGTGAGCAGTTCTTC. Translated, it gives CASSSGTSGGREQFF.

The sample holds many counts of this clonotype. The genes are TRBV5-1 and TRBJ2-5; D remains ambiguous. The CDR3 totals 12 residues. Trimming shortened V by 4 bases and J by 2 bases, and 6 bases separated the two germline ends. Looked up from germline, CDR1 is SGHRS and CDR2 is YFSETQ. CDR3 amino acids: CASSPAQETQYF. DNA of the CDR3: TGCGCCAGCAGCCCGGCACAAGAGACCCAGTACTTC.

This clonotype was counted once. This chain uses TRBV7-9 with TRBJ1-2, with D perhaps matching TRBD1 (6 bases). The V gene lost 0 bases and the J gene lost 3 bases, with 14 bases spanning the gap. Germline V gene lookup returns CDR1 SEHNR and CDR2 FQNEAQ (reference sequence). This CDR3 contains 16 residues. CDR3 nucleotide sequence: TGTGCCAGCAGCTTAGCGCTACGGGGGACACACTATGGCTACACCTTC. It specifies CASSLALRGTHYGYTF.

This clonotype was seen a few times. The CDR3 nucleotides read TGTGCCACCAGTGATTTGTTCGGGGAAGGCGGCTACACCTTC. The encoded protein is CATSDLFGEGGYTF. The gene calls are TRBV24-1 and TRBJ1-2; D uncertain. Trimming removed 0 bases at V and 8 bases at J, with 12 bases between. Germline CDR1 KGHDR, CDR2 SFDVKD. The CDR3 contains 14 residues.

The chain uses TRBV7-6 and TRBJ2-5; perhaps TRBD2 as D (6 bases). This CDR3 has 12 residues. The germline CDR1 and CDR2 sequences are SGHVS and FNYEAQ. Between the trimmed V and J ends, which lost 5 bases and 8 bases, there was a span of 12 bases. As DNA, the CDR3 is TGTGCCAGCAGCACGACGGGAGTTACCCAGTACTTC. Translating it yields CASSTTGVTQYF.

Worth noting for this clonotype: The junction shows a germline mismatch at one end, possibly a read error. The chain recombines TRBV6-5 with TRBJ1-6; D ambiguous. CDR3 length equals 14 residues. CDR1 and CDR2 (germline): MNHEY, SVGAGI. The CDR3 DNA reads as TGTGCCAGCAGTTACTACACTTATAGTTCACCCCTCCACTTT. Residues: CASSYYTYSSPLHF.

This clonotype was seen more than once but under ten times. The chain carries TRBV24-1 and TRBJ2-1; tentative D call: TRBD1 (6 bases). The V gene's germline CDR1 is KGHDR and CDR2 SFDVKD. CDR3 length: 16 residues. Trimming left V 4 bases short and J 5 bases short, with 17 bases between. The CDR3 coding sequence is TGTGCCACCAGTGACTCCGGACCGGACAGACACAATGAGCAGTTCTTC. This translates into CATSDSGPDRHNEQFF.

At least ten counts were recorded for this clonotype. J is TRBJ2-7 and V is TRBV7-8, with D maybe TRBD2 (5 bases). Germline V gene lookup returns CDR1 SGHVS and CDR2 FQNEAQ. V was shortened by 5 bases and J by 6 bases, with 11 bases between the two germline ends. The CDR3 loop spans 12 amino acids. The CDR3 DNA follows: TGTGCCAGCAGCCAGAGTGGGAGCGAGCAGTACTTC. Protein: CASSQSGSEQYF. The whole variable domain, remainder taken from reference TRBV7-8 and TRBJ2-7, is GAGVSQSPRYKVAKRGQDVALRCDPISGHVSLFWYQQALGQGPEFLTYFQNEAQLDKSGLPSDRFFAERPEGSVSTLKIQRTQQEDSAVYLCASSQSGSEQYFGPGTRLTVT.

The table lists this clonotype with a few counts. V gene TRBV11-2 combines with J gene TRBJ1-1; TRBD1 matches at 8 bases. Germline trimming cut 3 bases from V and 5 bases from J; bases unmatched to any gene: 8. The CDR3 has 15 residues. Germline CDR1 is SGHAT and CDR2 is FQNNGV. The CDR3 DNA is TGTGCCAGCAGCTTGGGGGCAGGGGGCACGACTGAAGCTTTCTTT. Amino acids: CASSLGAGGTTEAFF.

The chain employs TRBV5-1 and TRBJ2-1; D is possibly TRBD2 (5 bases). This CDR3 is 15 amino acids long. From germline, CDR1 is SGHRS and CDR2 YFSETQ. The V gene lost 2 bases and the J gene lost 4 bases, with 13 bases spanning the gap. This CDR3 is CASSLGRAEYNEQFF. The CDR3 region has the DNA TGCGCCAGCAGCTTAGGCAGAGCGGAGTACAATGAGCAGTTCTTC. The variable domain in full, with the rest retrieved from reference TRBV5-1 and TRBJ2-1, is KAGVTQTPRYLIKTRGQQVTLSCSPISGHRSVSWYQQTPGQGLQFLFEYFSETQRNKGNFPGRFSGRQFSNSRSEMNVSTLELGDSALYLCASSLGRAEYNEQFFGPGTRLTVL.

This clonotype showed up just a few times. The V gene is TRBV20-1, the J gene TRBJ2-1; TRBD1 or TRBD2 may be the D gene (5 bases each). V lost 0 bases and J lost 4, with 16 bases in between. The germline V gene has CDR1 DFQATT and CDR2 SNEGSKA (reference sequence). This CDR3 comprises 16 residues. The DNA for the CDR3 is TGCAGTGCTAGAGATCAAGGAGGTGAGGGGTACAATGAGCAGTTCTTC. Translating gives CSARDQGGEGYNEQFF.

The gene calls are TRBV6-5 and TRBJ1-2; 8 bases agree with TRBD1. V lost 6 bases, J lost 0 bases, and 15 bases stayed unmatched. The length of the CDR3 is 18 residues. Germline CDR1 and CDR2: MNHEY and SVGAGI. The CDR3, as DNA: TGTGCCAGCAGACCTTCGGGACAGGCGATACATACTAACTATGGCTACACCTTC. It is translated as CASRPSGQAIHTNYGYTF.